These 8 T cell receptor beta chains originate from one sample sequenced in a study of T cell repertoires in cytomegalovirus infection. TCRdb redid the calling of the reads with MiXCR, one entry per CDR3 protein. The sample contains around 800,000 distinct CDR3 sequences, about 30% of which appear only once. Their antigens remain unidentified. The material was cultured CD8+ T cells from PBMCs, obtained from culture after CMV antigen stimulation. These receptors were taken from a human donor in good health (CMV status not recorded). Some clones in this sample may be carry-over from other donors' samples.

The rearrangement joins TRBV7-6 to TRBJ1-3, with D unclear. The CDR3 has 16 amino acids. In germline, CDR1 is SGHVS, CDR2 FNYEAQ. Deletions cut 4 bases from V and 0 bases from J, with 13 bases between. The CDR3 sequence is CASSSPGSYSGNTIYF. The CDR3 DNA follows: TGTGCCAGCAGCTCACCCGGCAGCTACTCTGGAAACACCATATATTTT.

Details on this clonotype: A much larger clone differs by one base, so this may be a read error. V and J are TRBV7-2 and TRBJ2-1; D is perhaps TRBD2 (5 bases). The CDR3 has 12 amino acids. The V end lost 8 bases, the J end lost 14 bases, and 19 bases lay between the germline ends. Germline V gene data show CDR1 as SGHTA and CDR2 as FQGNSA. CDR3 nucleotides: TGTGCCAGCGGCGCGACTACCCAAGAGGAGTTCTTC. It encodes CASGATTQEEFF.

This chain uses TRBV4-1 with TRBJ2-7; D tentatively reads TRBD1 or TRBD2 (5 bases each). The germline CDR1 and CDR2 sequences are MGHRA and YSYEKL. The CDR3 loop spans 14 amino acids. With 4 bases removed from V and 9 bases from J, the gap between germline ends came to 19 bases. CDR3 in DNA: TGCGCCAGCAGCCGCCTCCGGGACGGCAGTGGGCAGTACTTC. Translating it yields CASSRLRDGSGQYF.

The V and J genes are TRBV19 and TRBJ2-6; the D gene is possibly TRBD1 (6 bases). CDR3 length: 15 amino acids. CDR1 is LNHDA, CDR2 SQIVND, per germline (reference sequence). V lost 6 bases, J lost 1 base, and 10 bases lay in between. CDR3 region: CASRPTGSGANVLTF. CDR3 in DNA: TGTGCCAGTAGACCGACAGGTTCTGGGGCCAACGTCCTGACTTTC.

A few counts support this clonotype. The chain combines TRBV20-1 with TRBJ2-1; 8 nucleotides align to TRBD1. V lost 0 bases and J lost 6; bases outside the gene matches: 10. Germline V lookup: CDR1 DFQATT, CDR2 SNEGSKA (reference sequence). This CDR3 comprises 16 residues. The CDR3 DNA reads TGCAGTGCTAGAGATACTTTGCAGGGGGCGCCCAATGAGCAGTTCTTC. It codes for CSARDTLQGAPNEQFF.

This clonotype has a handful of counts. V usage is TRBV6-6 and J usage is TRBJ1-6, with 9 bases matching TRBD1. The CDR3 contains 13 residues. Germline values: CDR1 MNHNY, CDR2 SVGAGI (reference sequence). Germline trimming cut 10 bases from V and 7 bases from J; bases unmatched to any gene: 5. The DNA for the CDR3 is TGTGCCACCCCGGGACAGGGAAATTCACCCCTCCACTTT. Translating gives CATPGQGNSPLHF.

This clonotype came up many times. The J gene is TRBJ2-2, the V gene TRBV12-3 or TRBV12-4, with TRBD1 as a possible D gene (6 bases). This CDR3 spans 14 amino acids. Trimming left V 6 bases short and J 5 bases short, with 13 bases between. CDR3 sequence reads: CASSQGPRTGELFF. CDR3 sequence (DNA): TGTGCCAGCAGCCAGGGGCCGAGGACCGGGGAGCTGTTTTTT.

This clonotype was detected a few times. V gene TRBV4-2 combines with J gene TRBJ1-5; unclear D gene. The V end was cut by 7 bases, the J end by 2 bases, with 15 bases between. The germline gives CDR1 LGHNA, CDR2 YNFKEQ. The CDR3 covers 15 residues. The CDR3 DNA reads TGTGCCAGCAAAATTACGATCCTGGGCAATCAGCCCCAGCATTTT. Protein product: CASKITILGNQPQHF.